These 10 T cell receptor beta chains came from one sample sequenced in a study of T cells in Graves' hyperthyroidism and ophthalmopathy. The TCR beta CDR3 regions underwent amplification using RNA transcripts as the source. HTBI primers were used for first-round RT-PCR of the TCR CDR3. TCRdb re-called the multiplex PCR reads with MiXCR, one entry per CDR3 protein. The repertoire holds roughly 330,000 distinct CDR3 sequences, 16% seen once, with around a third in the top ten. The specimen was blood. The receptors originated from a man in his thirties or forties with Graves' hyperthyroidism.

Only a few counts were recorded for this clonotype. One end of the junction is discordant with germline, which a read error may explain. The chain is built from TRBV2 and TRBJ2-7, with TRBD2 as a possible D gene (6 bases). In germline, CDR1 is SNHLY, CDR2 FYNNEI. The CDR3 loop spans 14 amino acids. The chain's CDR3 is CASSHGTGPYEQYF. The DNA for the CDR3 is TGCGCCAGCAGCCATGGGACTGGACCCTACGAGCAGTACTTC.

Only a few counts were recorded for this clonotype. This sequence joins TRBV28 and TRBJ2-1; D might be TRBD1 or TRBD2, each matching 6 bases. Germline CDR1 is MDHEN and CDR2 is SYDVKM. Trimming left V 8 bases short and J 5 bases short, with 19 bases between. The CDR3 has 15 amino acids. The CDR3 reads CASGLWGANNNEQFF. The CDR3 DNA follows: TGTGCCAGCGGACTTTGGGGGGCCAACAACAATGAGCAGTTCTTC.

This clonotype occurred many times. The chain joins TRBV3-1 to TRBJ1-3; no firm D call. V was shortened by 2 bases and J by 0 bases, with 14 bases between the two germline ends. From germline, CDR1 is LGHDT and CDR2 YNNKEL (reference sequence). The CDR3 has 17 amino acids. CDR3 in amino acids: CASSQSHSPFSGNTIYF. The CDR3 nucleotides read TGTGCCAGCAGCCAAAGTCATTCACCCTTCTCTGGAAACACCATATATTTT.

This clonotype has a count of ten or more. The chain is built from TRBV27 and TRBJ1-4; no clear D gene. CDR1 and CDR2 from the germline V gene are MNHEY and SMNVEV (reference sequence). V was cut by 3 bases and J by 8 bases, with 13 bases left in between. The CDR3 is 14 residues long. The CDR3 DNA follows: TGTGCCAGCAGTTTTTATCCTTTCGAGGAAAAACTGTTTTTT. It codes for CASSFYPFEEKLFF.

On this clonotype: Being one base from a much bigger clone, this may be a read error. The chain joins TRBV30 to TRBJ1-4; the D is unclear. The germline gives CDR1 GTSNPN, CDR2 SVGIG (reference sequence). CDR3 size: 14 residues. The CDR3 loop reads CAWSYGSTNENLFF. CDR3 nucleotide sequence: TGTGCCTGGAGCTACGGGTCAACTAATGAAAACCTGTTTTTT.

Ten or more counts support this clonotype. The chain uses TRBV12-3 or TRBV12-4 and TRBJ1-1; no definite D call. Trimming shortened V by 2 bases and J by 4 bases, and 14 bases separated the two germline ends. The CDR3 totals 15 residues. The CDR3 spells CASSLYSSLSTEAFF. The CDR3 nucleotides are TGTGCCAGCAGTTTATACTCTAGTTTGAGCACTGAAGCTTTCTTT.

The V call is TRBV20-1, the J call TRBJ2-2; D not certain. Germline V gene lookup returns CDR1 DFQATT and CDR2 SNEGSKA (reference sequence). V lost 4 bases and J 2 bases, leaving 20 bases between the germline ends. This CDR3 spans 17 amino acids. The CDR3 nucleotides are TGCAGTGCTAATGGGCGAGCTCCGGGTTATAACACCGGGGAGCTGTTTTTT. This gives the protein CSANGRAPGYNTGELFF.

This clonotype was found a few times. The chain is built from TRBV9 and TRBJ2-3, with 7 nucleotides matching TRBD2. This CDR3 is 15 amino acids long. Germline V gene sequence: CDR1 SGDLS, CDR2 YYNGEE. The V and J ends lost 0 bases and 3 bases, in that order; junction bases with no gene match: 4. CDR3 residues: CASSVGSGQTDTQYF. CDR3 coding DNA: TGTGCCAGCAGCGTAGGTAGCGGGCAGACAGATACGCAGTATTTT.

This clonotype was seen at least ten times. In DNA, the CDR3 is TGTGCCAGCAGCTTAATGGACAGCTCCTACGAGCAGTACTTC. Its protein is CASSLMDSSYEQYF. The chain couples TRBV11-3 to TRBJ2-7; weak D call: TRBD1 (6 bases). The CDR3 is made up of 14 amino acids. Trimming removed 2 bases from V and 0 bases from J, with 8 bases in between. Germline V CDR1 and CDR2: SGHNT, YENEEA.

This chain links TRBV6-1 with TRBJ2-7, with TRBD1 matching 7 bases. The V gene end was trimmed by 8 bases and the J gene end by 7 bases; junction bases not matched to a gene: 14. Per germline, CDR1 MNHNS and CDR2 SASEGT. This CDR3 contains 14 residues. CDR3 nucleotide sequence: TGTGCCAGCCGCAGTGAGCCGACGACAGGGGAGCAGTACTTC. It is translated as CASRSEPTTGEQYF.